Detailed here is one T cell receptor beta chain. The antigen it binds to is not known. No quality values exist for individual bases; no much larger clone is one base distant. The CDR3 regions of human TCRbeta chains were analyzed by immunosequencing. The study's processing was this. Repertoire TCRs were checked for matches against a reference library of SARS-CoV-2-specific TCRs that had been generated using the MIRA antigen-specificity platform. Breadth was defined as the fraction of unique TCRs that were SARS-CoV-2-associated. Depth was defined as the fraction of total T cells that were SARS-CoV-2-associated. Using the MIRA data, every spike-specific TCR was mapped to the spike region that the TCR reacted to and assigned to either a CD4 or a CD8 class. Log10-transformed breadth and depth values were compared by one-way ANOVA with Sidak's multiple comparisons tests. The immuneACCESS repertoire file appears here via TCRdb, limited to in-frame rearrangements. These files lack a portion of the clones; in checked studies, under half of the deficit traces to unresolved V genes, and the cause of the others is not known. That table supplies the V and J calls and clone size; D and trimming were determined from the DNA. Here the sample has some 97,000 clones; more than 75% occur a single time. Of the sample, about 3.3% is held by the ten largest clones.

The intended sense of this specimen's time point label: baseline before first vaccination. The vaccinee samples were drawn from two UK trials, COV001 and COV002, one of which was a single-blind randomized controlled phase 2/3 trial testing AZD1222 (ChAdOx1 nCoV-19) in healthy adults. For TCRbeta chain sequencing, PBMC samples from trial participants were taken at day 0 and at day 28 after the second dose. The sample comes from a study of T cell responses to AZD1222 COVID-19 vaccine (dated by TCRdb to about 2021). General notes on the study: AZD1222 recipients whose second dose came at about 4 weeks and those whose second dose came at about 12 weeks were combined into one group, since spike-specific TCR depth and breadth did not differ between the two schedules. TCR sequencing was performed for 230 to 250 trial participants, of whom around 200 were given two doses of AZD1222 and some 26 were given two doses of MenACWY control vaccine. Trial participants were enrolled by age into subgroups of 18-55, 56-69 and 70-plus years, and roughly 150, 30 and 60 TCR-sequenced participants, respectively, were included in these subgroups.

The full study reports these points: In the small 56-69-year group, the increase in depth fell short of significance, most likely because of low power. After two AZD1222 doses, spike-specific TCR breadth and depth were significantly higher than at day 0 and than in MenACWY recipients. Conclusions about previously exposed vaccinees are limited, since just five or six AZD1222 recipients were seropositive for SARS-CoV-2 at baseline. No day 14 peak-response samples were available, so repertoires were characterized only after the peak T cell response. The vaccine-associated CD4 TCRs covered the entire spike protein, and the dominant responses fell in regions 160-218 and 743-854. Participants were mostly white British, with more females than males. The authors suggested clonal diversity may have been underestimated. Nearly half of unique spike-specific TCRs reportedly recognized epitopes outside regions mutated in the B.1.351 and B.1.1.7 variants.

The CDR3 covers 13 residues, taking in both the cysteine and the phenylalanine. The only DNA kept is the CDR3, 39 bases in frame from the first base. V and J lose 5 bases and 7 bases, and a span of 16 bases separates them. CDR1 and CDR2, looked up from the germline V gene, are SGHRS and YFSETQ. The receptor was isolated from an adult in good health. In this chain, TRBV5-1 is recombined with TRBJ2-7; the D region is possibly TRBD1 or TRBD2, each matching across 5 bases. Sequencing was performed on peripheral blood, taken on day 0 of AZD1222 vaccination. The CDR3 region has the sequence CASSEGPGWEQYF. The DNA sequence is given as TGCGCCAGCAGTGAGGGACCGGGCTGGGAGCAGTACTTC.